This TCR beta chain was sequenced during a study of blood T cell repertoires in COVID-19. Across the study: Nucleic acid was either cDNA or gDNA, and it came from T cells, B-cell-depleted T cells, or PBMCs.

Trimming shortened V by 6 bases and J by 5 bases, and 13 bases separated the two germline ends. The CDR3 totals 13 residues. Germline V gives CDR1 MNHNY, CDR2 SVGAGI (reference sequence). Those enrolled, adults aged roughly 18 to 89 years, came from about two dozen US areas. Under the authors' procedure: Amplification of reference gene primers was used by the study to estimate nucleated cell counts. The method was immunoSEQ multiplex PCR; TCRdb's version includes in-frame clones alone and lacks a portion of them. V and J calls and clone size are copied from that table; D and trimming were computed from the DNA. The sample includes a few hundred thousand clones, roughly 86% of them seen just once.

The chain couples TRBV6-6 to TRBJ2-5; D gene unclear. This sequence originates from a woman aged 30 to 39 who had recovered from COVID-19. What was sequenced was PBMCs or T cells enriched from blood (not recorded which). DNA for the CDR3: TGTGCCAGCAGCCAGATCCGGGTGGAGACCCAGTACTTC. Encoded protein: CASSQIRVETQYF.